This entry describes one TCR beta chain. Using immunoSEQ multiplex PCR, the repertoire was profiled, and TCRdb retains in-frame clones only, with some absent. Altogether over 45,000 clones are present, more than 80% being singletons, with the ten largest covering roughly 20%. Germline V lookup: CDR1 SEHNR, CDR2 FQNEAQ (reference sequence). V was trimmed by 6 bases and J by 1 base, leaving 9 bases between them. The CDR3 extends over 13 amino acids. This entry comes from a study of T cell responses to AZD1222 COVID-19 vaccine. This receptor was identified in an adult in good health. The chain recombines TRBV7-9 with TRBJ1-1; D is undetermined. The sample was peripheral blood, taken on day 0 of MenACWY control vaccination. The CDR3 spells CASRLAGNTEAFF. For the CDR3, the DNA is TGTGCCAGCAGGTTGGCGGGGAACACTGAAGCTTTCTTT. Variable domain in full (rest from reference TRBV7-9 and TRBJ1-1): DTGVSQNPRHKITKRGQNVTFRCDPISEHNRLYWYRQTLGQGPEFLTYFQNEAQLEKSRLLSDRFSAERPKGSFSTLEIQRTEQGDSAMYLCASRLAGNTEAFFGQGTRLTVV.